These 9 T cell receptor beta chains originate from one sample sequenced in a study of blood T cell repertoires in COVID-19 (dated by TCRdb to the early 2020s). Libraries were prepared through the immunoSEQ multiplex PCR assay. The immuneACCESS repertoire file appears here via TCRdb, limited to in-frame rearrangements. These files lack a portion of the clones; in checked studies, under half of the deficit traces to unresolved V genes, and the cause of the others is not known. The sample has approximately 200,000 clones on record, over 80% of them singletons. The ten biggest clones cover approximately 1.1% of the sample. The sequenced sample was PBMCs or T cells enriched from blood (not recorded which). The source of these receptors is a man aged 25 to 45 who had recovered from COVID-19.

The V gene is TRBV12-5, the J gene TRBJ2-3, with D tentatively TRBD1 (6 bases). V lost 8 bases to trimming and J lost 3 bases, with 12 bases between them. Germline lookup yields CDR1 LGHNT and CDR2 FRNRAP. The CDR3 length is 13 residues. The CDR3, as DNA: TGTGCTAGTATGATACAGGGAACAGATACGCAGTATTTT. Translating gives CASMIQGTDTQYF.

This clone was seen only a few times. The chain links TRBV6-2 or TRBV6-3 to TRBJ2-7; 9 nucleotides match TRBD1. The CDR3 is 14 amino acids. The germline gives CDR1 MNHEY, CDR2 SVGEGT. J lost 2 bases, V lost 6 bases, and 5 bases had no gene match. This chain's CDR3 is CASSAGTGPYEQYF. In DNA form, the CDR3 reads TGTGCCAGCAGCGCCGGGACAGGGCCCTACGAGCAGTACTTC.

The chain employs TRBV11-3 and TRBJ1-2, with TRBD1 as a possible D gene (6 bases). Germline-derived CDR1 and CDR2 are SGHNT and YENEEA. The CDR3 totals 14 residues. V gave up 1 base and J gave up 6 bases, with 12 bases separating them. The CDR3 loop reads CASSLGPGGHGYTF. CDR3 sequence (DNA): TGTGCCAGCAGCTTAGGTCCCGGGGGGCATGGCTACACCTTC. Looking up the rest from reference TRBV11-3 and TRBJ1-2 gives the full variable domain: EAGVVQSPRYKIIEKKQPVAFWCNPISGHNTLYWYLQNLGQGPELLIRYENEEAVDDSQLPKDRFSAERLKGVDSTLKIQPAELGDSAVYLCASSLGPGGHGYTFGSGTRLTVV.

This chain joins TRBV4-3 and TRBJ1-1; 7 bases match TRBD1. The V gene end was trimmed by 0 bases and the J gene end by 4 bases; junction bases not matched to a gene: 5. Germline V gene sequence: CDR1 LGHNA, CDR2 YSLEER. The CDR3 spans 15 residues. The CDR3 nucleotides read TGCGCCAGCAGCCAAGACCCCGACAGGGTCACTGAAGCTTTCTTT. This translates into CASSQDPDRVTEAFF.

The V gene is TRBV6-1, the J gene TRBJ1-1, with D unresolved. The CDR3 is 13 residues long. Trimming removed 1 base at V and 5 bases at J, with 8 bases between. The germline V gene encodes CDR1 MNHNS and CDR2 SASEGT. In nucleotides, the CDR3 is TGTGCCAGCAGTGAAGTTGCGCGGACTGAAGCTTTCTTT. Protein: CASSEVARTEAFF.

The chain combines TRBV13 with TRBJ1-1; tentative D call: TRBD1 (6 bases). The V gene's germline CDR1 is PRHDT and CDR2 FYEKMQ (reference sequence). CDR3 length: 12 residues. Trimming took 5 bases from V and 6 from J, leaving 10 bases between them. The CDR3 loop reads CASSHKGAEAFF. Written as DNA, the CDR3 is TGTGCCAGCAGCCACAAGGGGGCTGAAGCTTTCTTT.

In regard to this clone: Other DNA sequences in the sample encode the same CDR3. CDR3 coding DNA: TGTGCCTGGACTTCAGATACGCAGTATTTT. The encoded protein is CAWTSDTQYF. The chain has TRBV30 and TRBJ2-3; D is uncertain. V lost 4 bases, J lost 4 bases, and 3 bases lay in between. Per germline, CDR1 GTSNPN and CDR2 SVGIG (reference sequence). CDR3 length equals 10 residues.

Only one count was recorded for this clone. The chain has TRBV19 and TRBJ2-1; no clear D. Per the germline V gene, CDR1 is LNHDA and CDR2 is SQIVND (reference sequence). Trimming cost V 3 bases and J 5 bases, with 8 bases left between them. The CDR3 sequence is 13 residues long. CDR3 loop: CASSIGPNNEQFF. In nucleotides, the CDR3 is TGTGCCAGTAGTATTGGGCCGAACAATGAGCAGTTCTTC.

This clone was seen more than once but under ten times. The chain has TRBV14 and TRBJ2-7; a weak D match, TRBD1 (6 bases). V was pared by 2 bases and J by 7 bases, with 18 bases between. Germline lookup yields CDR1 SGHDN and CDR2 FVKESK. The CDR3 contains 15 residues. For the CDR3, the DNA is TGTGCCAGCAGCCAAATCACCGGACAGCCTTTGGAGCAGTACTTC. Its translation is CASSQITGQPLEQYF.